This TCR beta chain was sequenced during a study of early T cells in non-severe SARS-CoV-2 infection. To note about this clonotype: Its specificity is not known.

Attached unique molecular identifiers marked individual cDNA molecules. TCRdb redid the calling of the 5' RACE reads with MiXCR, one entry per CDR3 protein. In the table there are tens of thousands of distinct CDR3 sequences, 9.4% of which are singletons. The study, taken as a whole, reports: Matching with VDJdb favored anti-spike CD8 responses (missing private and CD4 specificities).

Germline CDR1 is KGHSH and CDR2 is LQKENI. J lost 3 bases, V lost 2 bases, and 8 bases had no gene match. The CDR3 extends over 17 amino acids. The source of this sequence is an adult who was a healthcare worker with PCR-confirmed SARS-CoV-2 infection or an uninfected control (not recorded which). The sequencing here drew on whole blood, taken at baseline. The rearrangement joins TRBV18 to TRBJ1-1; 11 bases align to TRBD1. In nucleotides, the CDR3 is TGTGCCAGCTCACCATTAGGACAGGGGGCGAGGGACACTGAAGCTTTCTTT. Its translation: CASSPLGQGARDTEAFF.